This T cell receptor beta chain was documented in a study of T-cell memory formation after mild COVID-19. After 5'RACE with constant-segment primers, TCR alpha and TCR beta cDNA libraries carrying sample barcodes and UMIs were obtained. TCRdb passed the 5' RACE reads through MiXCR, listing each CDR3 protein once. The data hold about 400,000 distinct CDR3 sequences, with more than 20% observed a single time. V gave up 5 bases and J gave up 0 bases, with 10 bases separating them. The germline V gene has CDR1 LNHDA and CDR2 SQIVND (reference sequence). This CDR3 is built from 14 residues. This clonotype occurred a few times. What it binds is not known. Study-wide results and limits: SARS-CoV-2 specificity was not confirmed for second-wave clones peaking on day 37. There were some responding clones in pre-infection memory, which suggested that cross-reactive memory had joined.

The chain carries TRBV19 and TRBJ1-1; possibly TRBD1 for D (5 bases). Sequenced: PBMCs or a T cell subset sorted from them (not recorded which). This TCR derives from an adult woman who had mild COVID-19 (a few samples of this study predate the infection). Cell type and time point are not known. The CDR3, as DNA: TGTGCCAGTAGTTCCAGGGTCATGAACACTGAAGCTTTCTTT. Translated: CASSSRVMNTEAFF.